The present entry profiles one TCR beta chain with its context. Its antigen is still unknown. Separate from the approximately 700-subject first cohort was the approximately 120-subject validation cohort, to which the donors belonged. Libraries were prepared by immunoSEQ multiplex PCR; TCRdb keeps only in-frame clonotypes and omits some of them. The sample holds tens of thousands of clones, over 90% seen once. The entry originates in a study of cytomegalovirus exposure and HLA in healthy donors. Study-wide context: The same platform used for the 650 to 700 first-cohort repertoires was also used for the roughly 120 validation repertoires, as a later analysis reported.

Findings and caveats of the study: The TCR clusters that emerged in the first cohort tended, a later analysis found, to co-occur in the approximately 130 validation repertoires. Some TCR beta chains (around 160 of them) were listed as cytomegalovirus-associated.

The source is a woman aged 18-29 years in good health and CMV-seropositive. The specimen sequenced was PBMCs.

The CDR3 coding sequence is TGTGCCAGCAGCTCTACTACTAGCGTCGAGACCCAGTACTTC. Its protein is CASSSTTSVETQYF. This chain joins TRBV9 and TRBJ2-5; 7 bases align to TRBD2. The CDR3 length is 14 residues. The germline V gene encodes CDR1 SGDLS and CDR2 YYNGEE. V shed 4 bases, J shed 5 bases, and the junction held 8 bases outside the gene matches.